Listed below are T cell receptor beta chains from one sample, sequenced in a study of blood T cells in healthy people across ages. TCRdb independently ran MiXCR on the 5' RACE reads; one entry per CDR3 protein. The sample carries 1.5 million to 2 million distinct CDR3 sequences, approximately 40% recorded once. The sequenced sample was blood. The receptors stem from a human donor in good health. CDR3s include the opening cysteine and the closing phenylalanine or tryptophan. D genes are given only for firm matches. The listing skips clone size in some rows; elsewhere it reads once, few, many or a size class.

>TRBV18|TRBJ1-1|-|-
TGTGCCAGCTCCCAGGAGGCGGGACGGACCCCGTGGGCTGAAGCTTTCTTT
CASSQEAGRTPWAEAFF
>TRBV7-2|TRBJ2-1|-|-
TGTGCCAGCAGCTTCTACGGGCCGTGCAATGAGCAGTTCTTC
CASSFYGPCNEQFF
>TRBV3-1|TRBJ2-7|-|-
TGTGCCAGCACCCGGGGGCGGTTCAGCGAGCAGTACTTC
CASTRGRFSEQYF
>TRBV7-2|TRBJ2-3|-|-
TGTGCCAGCAGCTTCGAGGGGGGGCTAGCAGATACGCAGTATTTT
CASSFEGGLADTQYF
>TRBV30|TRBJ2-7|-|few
TGTGCCTGGACCTCCGCGAGGGGTGGCGAGCAGTACTTC
CAWTSARGGEQYF
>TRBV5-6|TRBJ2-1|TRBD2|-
TGTGCCAGCAGCTTACTCATGGCGGGGGGAAGTAACAATGAGCAGTTCTTC
CASSLLMAGGSNNEQFF
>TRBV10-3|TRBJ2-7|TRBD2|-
TGTGCCATCAGTTCACGACTAGCGGGGGGCCATGGGCAGTACTTC
CAISSRLAGGHGQYF
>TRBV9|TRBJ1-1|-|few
TGTGCCAGCAGCGTTGAGGCACAGCAGAACACTGAAGCTTTCTTT
CASSVEAQQNTEAFF
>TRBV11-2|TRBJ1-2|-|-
TGTGCCAGCAGCCCGCCTTGGACTAACTATGGCTACACCTTC
CASSPPWTNYGYTF
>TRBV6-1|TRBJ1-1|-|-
TGTGCCAGCAGACAGGGAGGATTGAACACTGAAGCTTTCTTT
CASRQGGLNTEAFF
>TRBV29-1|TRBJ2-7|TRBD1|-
TGCAGCGTTCTCGACTGGGACAGGGGCGCCGAGCAGTACTTC
CSVLDWDRGAEQYF
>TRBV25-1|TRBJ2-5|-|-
TGTGCCAGCAGTGAATTTGAAAATCAAGAGACCCAGTACTTC
CASSEFENQETQYF
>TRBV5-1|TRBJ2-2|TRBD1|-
TGCGCCAGCAGCTTATGGGACAGGGGGATCGGGGAGCTGTTTTTT
CASSLWDRGIGELFF
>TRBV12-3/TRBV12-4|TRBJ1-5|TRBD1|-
TGTGCCAGCAGTAACAGGGGTTTTCATCAGCCCCAGCATTTT
CASSNRGFHQPQHF
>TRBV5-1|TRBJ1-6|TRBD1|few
TGCGCCAGCAACCCGGGACAGGCCGCGGGAAATTCACCCCTCCACTTT
CASNPGQAAGNSPLHF
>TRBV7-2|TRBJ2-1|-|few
TGTGCCAGCAGCTTAGCAACGGGTGTTAGGGGTTATGAGCAGTTCTTC
CASSLATGVRGYEQFF
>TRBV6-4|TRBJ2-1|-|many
TGTGCCAGCAGTTTGGAACCCAGCTCCTACAATGAGCAGTTCTTC
CASSLEPSSYNEQFF
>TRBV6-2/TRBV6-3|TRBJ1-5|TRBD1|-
TGTGCCAGCAGCCGTACAGGGGGCGCCAATCAGCCCCAGCATTTT
CASSRTGGANQPQHF
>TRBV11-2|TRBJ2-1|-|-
TGTGCCAGCAGCATAGACAGTTCCAATGAGCAGTTCTTC
CASSIDSSNEQFF
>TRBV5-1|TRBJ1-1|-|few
TGCCCCAGGTTATGGGGTCTGCCGGCTTTCTTT
CPRLWGLPAFF
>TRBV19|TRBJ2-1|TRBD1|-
TGTGCCAGTAGTAGCCGACAGGGGGCTTCCTACAATGAGCAGTTCTTC
CASSSRQGASYNEQFF
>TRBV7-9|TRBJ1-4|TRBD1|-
TGTGCCAGCAGGACTAGTACAGGGGAAATGGAAAAACTGTTTTTT
CASRTSTGEMEKLFF
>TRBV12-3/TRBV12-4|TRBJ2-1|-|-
TGTGCCAGCAGTGCAGACCGGGATTTCTACGAGCAGTTCTTC
CASSADRDFYEQFF
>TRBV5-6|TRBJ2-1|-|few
TGTGCCAGCAGCTTGGCCGCAGTCCCGGATGAGCAGTTCTTC
CASSLAAVPDEQFF
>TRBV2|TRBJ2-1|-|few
TGTGCCAGCATACAGGGTTCACCTTACTACAATGAGCAGTTCTTC
CASIQGSPYYNEQFF
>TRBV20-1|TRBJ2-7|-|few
TGCAGTGCTGGAAAGGCGGAATGGGAGCAGTACTTC
CSAGKAEWEQYF
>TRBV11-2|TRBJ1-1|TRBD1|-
TGTGCCAGCAGCCGGACAGGGGCCGTGAACACTGAAGCTTTCTTT
CASSRTGAVNTEAFF
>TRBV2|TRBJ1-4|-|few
TGTGCCAGCAGTGGGGGCTTAGAAGAAAAACTGTTTTTT
CASSGGLEEKLFF
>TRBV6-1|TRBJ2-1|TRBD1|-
TGTGCCAGCTCTCACGGGACAGCCTCCTACAATGAGCAGTTCTTC
CASSHGTASYNEQFF
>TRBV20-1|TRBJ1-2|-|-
TGCAGTGCTAGAGAGGGGAGGGAGTCGTACGGCTACACCTTC
CSAREGRESYGYTF
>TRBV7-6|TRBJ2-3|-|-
TGTGCCAGCAGCTATGAGGGGCCCGTCGATACGCAGTATTTT
CASSYEGPVDTQYF
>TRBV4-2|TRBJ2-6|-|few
TGTGCCAGCAACCATGGAGGACAGCTGATCAGCTCTGGGGCCAACGTCCTGACTTTC
CASNHGGQLISSGANVLTF
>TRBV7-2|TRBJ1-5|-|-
TGTGTCAGCAGAGGGGAGGCGCCCAATCAGCCCCAGCATTTT
CVSRGEAPNQPQHF
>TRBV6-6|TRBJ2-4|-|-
TGTGCCAGCAGTCCCACCGGGACCGCCATTGTTCAGTACTTC
CASSPTGTAIVQYF
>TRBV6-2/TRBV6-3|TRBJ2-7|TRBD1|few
TGTGCCAGCAGTGCCACGACAGGGATCCCCTACGAGCAGTACTTC
CASSATTGIPYEQYF
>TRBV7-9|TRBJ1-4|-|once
TGTGCCAGCAGCTTAGGGTACAGGTCGGGTGAGAAACTGTTTTTT
CASSLGYRSGEKLFF
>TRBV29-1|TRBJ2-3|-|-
TGCAGCGTTCCTAGTCAGGGGTTCAGGGATACGCAGTATTTT
CSVPSQGFRDTQYF
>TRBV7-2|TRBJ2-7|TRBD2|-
TGTGCCAGCAGCTTATGGCTCCTCAGCGGGAGCTACGAGCAGTACTTC
CASSLWLLSGSYEQYF
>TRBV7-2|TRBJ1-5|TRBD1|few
TGTGCCAGCAGCTCGACAGGGGGTCCTCAGCCCCAGCATTTT
CASSSTGGPQPQHF
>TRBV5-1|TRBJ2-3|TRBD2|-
TGCGCCAGCAGCTTGTCGCTAGCGGGGACCCTCACAGATACGCAGTATTTT
CASSLSLAGTLTDTQYF
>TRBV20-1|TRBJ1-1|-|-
TGCAGTGCTGTACAGGATCTGAACACTGAAGCTTTCTTT
CSAVQDLNTEAFF
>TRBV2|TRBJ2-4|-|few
TGTGCCAGCGGAACTAGCAGATCAGCCAAAAACATTCAGTACTTC
CASGTSRSAKNIQYF
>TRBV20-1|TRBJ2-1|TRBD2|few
TGCAGTGCTAGTTTCTACCGGGGGGTCCTCTACAATGAGCAGTTCTTC
CSASFYRGVLYNEQFF
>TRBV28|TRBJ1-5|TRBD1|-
TGTGCCTCCGGGGCAGGGGGCGGCAATCAGCCCCAGCATTTT
CASGAGGGNQPQHF